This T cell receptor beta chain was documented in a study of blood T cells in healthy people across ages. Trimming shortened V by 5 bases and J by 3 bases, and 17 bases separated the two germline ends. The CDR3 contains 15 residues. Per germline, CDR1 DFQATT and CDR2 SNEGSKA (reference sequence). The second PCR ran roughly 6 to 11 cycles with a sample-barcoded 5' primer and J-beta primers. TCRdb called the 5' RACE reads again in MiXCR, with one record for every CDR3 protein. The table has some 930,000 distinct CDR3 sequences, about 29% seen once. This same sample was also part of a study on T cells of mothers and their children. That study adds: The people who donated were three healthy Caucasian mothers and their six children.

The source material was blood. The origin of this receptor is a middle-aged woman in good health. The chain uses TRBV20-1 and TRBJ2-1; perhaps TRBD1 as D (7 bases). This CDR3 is CSAPSGGSLYNEQFF. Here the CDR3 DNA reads TGCAGTGCTCCCTCAGGGGGGTCCCTCTACAATGAGCAGTTCTTC.